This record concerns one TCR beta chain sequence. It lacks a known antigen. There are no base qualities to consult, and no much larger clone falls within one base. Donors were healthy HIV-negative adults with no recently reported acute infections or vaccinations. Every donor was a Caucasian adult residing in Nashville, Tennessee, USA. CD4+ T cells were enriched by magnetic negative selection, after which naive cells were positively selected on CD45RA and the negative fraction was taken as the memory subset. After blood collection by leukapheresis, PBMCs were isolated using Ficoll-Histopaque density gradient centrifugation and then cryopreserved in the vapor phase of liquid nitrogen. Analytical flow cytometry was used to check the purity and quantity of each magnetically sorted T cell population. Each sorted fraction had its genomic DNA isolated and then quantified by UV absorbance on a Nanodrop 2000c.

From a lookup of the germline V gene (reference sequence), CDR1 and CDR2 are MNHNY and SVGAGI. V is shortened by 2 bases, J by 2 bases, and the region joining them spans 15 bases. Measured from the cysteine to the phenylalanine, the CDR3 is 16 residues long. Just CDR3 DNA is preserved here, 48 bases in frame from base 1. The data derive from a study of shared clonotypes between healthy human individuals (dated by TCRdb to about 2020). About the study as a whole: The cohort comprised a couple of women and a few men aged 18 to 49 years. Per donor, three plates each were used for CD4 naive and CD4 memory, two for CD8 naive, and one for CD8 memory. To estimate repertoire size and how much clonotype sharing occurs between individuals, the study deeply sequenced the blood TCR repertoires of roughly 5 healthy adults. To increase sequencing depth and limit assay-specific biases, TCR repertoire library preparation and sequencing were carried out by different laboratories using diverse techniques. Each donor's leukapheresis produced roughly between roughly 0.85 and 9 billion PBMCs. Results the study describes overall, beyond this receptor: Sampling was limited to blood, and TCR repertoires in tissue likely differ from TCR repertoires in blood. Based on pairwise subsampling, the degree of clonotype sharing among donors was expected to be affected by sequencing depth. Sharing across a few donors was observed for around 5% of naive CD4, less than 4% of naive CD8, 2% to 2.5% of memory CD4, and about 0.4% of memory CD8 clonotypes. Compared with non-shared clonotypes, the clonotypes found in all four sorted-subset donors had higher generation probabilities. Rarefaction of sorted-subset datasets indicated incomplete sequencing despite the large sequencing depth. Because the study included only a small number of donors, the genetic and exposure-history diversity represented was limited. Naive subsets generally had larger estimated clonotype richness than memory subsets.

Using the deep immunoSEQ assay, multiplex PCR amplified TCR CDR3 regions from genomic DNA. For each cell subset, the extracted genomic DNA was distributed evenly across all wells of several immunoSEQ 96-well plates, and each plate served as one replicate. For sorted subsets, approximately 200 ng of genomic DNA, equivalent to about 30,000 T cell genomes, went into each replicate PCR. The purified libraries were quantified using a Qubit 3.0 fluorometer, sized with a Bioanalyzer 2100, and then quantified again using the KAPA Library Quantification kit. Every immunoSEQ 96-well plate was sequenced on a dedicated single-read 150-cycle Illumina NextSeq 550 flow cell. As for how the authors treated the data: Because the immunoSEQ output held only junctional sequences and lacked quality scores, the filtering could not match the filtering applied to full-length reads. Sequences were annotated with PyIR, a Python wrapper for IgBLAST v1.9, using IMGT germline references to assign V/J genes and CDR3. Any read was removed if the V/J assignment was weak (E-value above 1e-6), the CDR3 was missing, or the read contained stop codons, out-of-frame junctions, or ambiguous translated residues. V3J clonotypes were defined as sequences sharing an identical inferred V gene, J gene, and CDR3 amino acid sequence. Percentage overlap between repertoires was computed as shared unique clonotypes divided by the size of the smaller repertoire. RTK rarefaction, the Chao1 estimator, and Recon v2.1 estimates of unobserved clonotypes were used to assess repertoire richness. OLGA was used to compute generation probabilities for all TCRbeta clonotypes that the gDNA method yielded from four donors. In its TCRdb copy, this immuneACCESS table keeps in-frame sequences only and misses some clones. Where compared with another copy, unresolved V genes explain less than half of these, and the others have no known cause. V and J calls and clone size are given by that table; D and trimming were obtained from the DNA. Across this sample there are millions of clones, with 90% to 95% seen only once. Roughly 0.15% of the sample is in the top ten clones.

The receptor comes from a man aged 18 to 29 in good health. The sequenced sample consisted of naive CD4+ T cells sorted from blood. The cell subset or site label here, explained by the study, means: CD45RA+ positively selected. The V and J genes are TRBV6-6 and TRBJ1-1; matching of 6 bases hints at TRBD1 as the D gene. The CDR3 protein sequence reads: CASSYGGNRANTEAFF. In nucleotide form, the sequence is TGTGCCAGCAGTTACGGGGGTAACAGGGCAAACACTGAAGCTTTCTTT.